Here is one T cell receptor beta chain with its context. These data belong to a study of cytomegalovirus exposure and HLA in healthy donors. The PCR was carried out with 60 Vbeta primers and 13 Jbeta primers. Profiling relied on immunoSEQ multiplex PCR, and the TCRdb table lists in-frame clones only, not all of them. Found here are about 98,000 clones, around 83% of them singletons; the top ten hold approximately 4%. There are 11 residues in the CDR3. CDR1 is MNHNS and CDR2 is SASEGT in the germline V gene. Sequencing was done on a sample of PBMCs. This TCR derives from a female donor in good health and CMV-seropositive. The chain joins TRBV6-1 to TRBJ2-1; D is perhaps TRBD2 (6 bases). The CDR3, as DNA: TGTGGCCTAGCGTCCTACAATGAGCAGTTCTTC. The encoded protein is CGLASYNEQFF.